This T cell receptor beta chain emerged from a study of blood T cell repertoires in COVID-19. Study-level information: COVID-19 samples collected from the United States, Italy and Spain covered acute and convalescent phases. T cells, B-cell-depleted T cells, or PBMCs supplied cDNA or gDNA.

In the authors' workflow: Amplification of reference gene primers was used by the study to estimate nucleated cell counts. Assay used: immunoSEQ multiplex PCR; TCRdb lists only in-frame clones, some missing. That table is the source of V, J and clone size, and D and trimming were worked out from the DNA. The profile covers approximately 410,000 clones, with around 86% appearing a single time and more than 1.4% taken by the ten largest. Trimming pared 6 bases from V and 6 bases from J, leaving 12 bases between. This CDR3 comprises 13 residues. V usage is TRBV12-3 or TRBV12-4 and J usage is TRBJ1-5; D gene unclear. This TCR came from a woman aged 25 to 45 with active or convalescent COVID-19. The specimen was peripheral blood. The chain's CDR3 is CASSDLYGQPQHF. CDR3 DNA: TGTGCCAGCAGCGATCTGTACGGTCAGCCCCAGCATTTT.